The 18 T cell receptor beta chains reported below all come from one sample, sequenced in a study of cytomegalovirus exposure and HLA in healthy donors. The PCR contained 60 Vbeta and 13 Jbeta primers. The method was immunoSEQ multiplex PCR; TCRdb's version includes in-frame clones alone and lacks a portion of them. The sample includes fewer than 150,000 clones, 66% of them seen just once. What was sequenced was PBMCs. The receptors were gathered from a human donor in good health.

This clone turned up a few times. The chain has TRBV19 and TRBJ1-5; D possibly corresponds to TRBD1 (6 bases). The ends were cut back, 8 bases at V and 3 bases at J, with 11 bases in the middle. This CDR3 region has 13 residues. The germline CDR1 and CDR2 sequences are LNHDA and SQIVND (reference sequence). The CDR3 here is CASSDRNNQPQHF. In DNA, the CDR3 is TGTGCCAGTTCGGACAGAAACAATCAGCCCCAGCATTTT.

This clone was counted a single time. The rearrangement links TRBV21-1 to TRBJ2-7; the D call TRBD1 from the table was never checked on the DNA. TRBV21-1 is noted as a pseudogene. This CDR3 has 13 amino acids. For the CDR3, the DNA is TGTGCCAGCACTCACAGGGGGGGATACGAGCAGTACTTC. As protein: CASTHRGGYEQYF.

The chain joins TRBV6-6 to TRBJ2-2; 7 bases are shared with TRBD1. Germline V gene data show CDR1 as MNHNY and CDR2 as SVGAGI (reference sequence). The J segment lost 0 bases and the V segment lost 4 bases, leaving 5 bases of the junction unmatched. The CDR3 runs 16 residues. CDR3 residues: CASSSLGQANTGELFF. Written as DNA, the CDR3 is TGTGCCAGCAGTTCCCTCGGACAGGCGAACACCGGGGAGCTGTTTTTT.

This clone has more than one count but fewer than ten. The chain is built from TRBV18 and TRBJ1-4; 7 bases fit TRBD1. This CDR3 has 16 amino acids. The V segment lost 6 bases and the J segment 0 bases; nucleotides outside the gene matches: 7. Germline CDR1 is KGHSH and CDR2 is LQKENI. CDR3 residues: CASSSGQTATNEKLFF. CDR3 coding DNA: TGTGCCAGCTCGTCGGGACAGACTGCAACTAATGAAAAACTGTTTTTT.

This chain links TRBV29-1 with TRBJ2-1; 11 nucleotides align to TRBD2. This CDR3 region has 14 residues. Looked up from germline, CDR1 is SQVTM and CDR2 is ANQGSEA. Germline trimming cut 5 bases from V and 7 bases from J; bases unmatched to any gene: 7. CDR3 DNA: TGCAGCGTTATTAGCGGGAGGGCCTGGAATGAGCAGTTCTTC. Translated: CSVISGRAWNEQFF.

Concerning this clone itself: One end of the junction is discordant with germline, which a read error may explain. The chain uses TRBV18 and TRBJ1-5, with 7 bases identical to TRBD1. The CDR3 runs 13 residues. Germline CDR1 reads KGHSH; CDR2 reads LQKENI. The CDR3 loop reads CVSSLDRAQPQHF. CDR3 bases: TGTGTCAGCTCACTCGACAGGGCCCAGCCCCAGCATTTT.

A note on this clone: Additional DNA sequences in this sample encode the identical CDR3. CDR3 bases: TGTGCCAGCAGTGGGGAGACGCTAACTTACTCGGGGGGCTACACCTTC. The encoded protein is CASSGETLTYSGGYTF. The gene calls are TRBV28 and TRBJ1-2, with D hard to call. The CDR3 loop spans 16 amino acids. Trimming took off 5 bases at V and 8 bases at J, with 24 bases between the two ends. The V gene's germline CDR1 is MDHEN and CDR2 SYDVKM.

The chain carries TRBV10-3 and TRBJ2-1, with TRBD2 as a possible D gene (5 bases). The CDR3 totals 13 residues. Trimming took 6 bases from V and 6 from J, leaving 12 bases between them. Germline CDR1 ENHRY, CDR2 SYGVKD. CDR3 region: CAISRGEVNEQFF. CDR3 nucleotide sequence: TGTGCCATCAGCCGGGGAGAGGTCAATGAGCAGTTCTTC.

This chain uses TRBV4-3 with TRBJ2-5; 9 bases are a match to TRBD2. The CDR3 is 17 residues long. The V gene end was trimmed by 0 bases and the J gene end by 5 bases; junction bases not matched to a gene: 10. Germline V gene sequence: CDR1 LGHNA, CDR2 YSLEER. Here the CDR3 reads CASSQESNRLAVETQYF. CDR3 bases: TGCGCCAGCAGCCAAGAGAGTAACAGACTAGCGGTGGAGACCCAGTACTTC.

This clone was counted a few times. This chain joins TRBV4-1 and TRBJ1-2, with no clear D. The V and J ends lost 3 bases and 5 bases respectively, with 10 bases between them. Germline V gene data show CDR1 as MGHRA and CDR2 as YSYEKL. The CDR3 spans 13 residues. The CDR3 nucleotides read TGCGCCAGCAGCCAGGACGGGAATTATGGCTACACCTTC. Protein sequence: CASSQDGNYGYTF.

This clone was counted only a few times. CDR3 DNA sequence: TGTGCCAGCAGCTTAGCTACAGGGTACGAGCAGTACTTC. This codes for CASSLATGYEQYF. V gene TRBV7-9 combines with J gene TRBJ2-7; D possibly corresponds to TRBD1 (6 bases). The germline V and J ends were trimmed by 0 bases and 4 bases, with 7 bases remaining between them. CDR1 and CDR2 from the germline V gene are SEHNR and FQNEAQ (reference sequence). The CDR3 has 13 residues.

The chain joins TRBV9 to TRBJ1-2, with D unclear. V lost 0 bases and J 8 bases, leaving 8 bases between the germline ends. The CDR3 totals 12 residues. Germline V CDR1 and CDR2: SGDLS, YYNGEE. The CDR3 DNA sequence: TGTGCCAGCAGCGTAGGCGGTTTCGGCTACACCTTC. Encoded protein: CASSVGGFGYTF.

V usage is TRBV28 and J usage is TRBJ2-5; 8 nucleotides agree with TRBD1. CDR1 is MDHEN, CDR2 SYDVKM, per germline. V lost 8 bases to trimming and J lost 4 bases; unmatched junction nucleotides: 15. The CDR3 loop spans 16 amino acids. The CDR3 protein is CASRGPGQDARETQYF. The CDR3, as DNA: TGTGCCAGCCGTGGGCCGGGACAGGATGCCAGAGAGACCCAGTACTTC.

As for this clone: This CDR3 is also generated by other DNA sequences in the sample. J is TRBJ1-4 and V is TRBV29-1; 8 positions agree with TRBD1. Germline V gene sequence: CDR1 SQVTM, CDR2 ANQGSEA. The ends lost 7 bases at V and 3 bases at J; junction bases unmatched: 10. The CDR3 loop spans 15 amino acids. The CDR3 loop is CSARQGAQANEKLFF. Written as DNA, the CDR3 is TGCAGCGCCCGGCAGGGGGCGCAGGCTAATGAAAAACTGTTTTTT.

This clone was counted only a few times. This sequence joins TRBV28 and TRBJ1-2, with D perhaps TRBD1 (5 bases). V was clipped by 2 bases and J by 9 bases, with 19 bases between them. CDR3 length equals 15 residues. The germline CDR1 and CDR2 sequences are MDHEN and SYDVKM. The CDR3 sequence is CASSLGRQLFSSYTF. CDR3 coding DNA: TGTGCCAGCAGTTTAGGAAGACAGTTGTTTAGTAGCTACACCTTC.

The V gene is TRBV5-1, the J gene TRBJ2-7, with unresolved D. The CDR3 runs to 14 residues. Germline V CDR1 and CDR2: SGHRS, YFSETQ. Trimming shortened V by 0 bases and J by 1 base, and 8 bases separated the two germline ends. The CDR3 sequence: CASSLDSGSYEQYF. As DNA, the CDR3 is TGCGCCAGCAGCTTGGATTCAGGTTCCTACGAGCAGTACTTC. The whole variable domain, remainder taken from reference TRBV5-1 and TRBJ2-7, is KAGVTQTPRYLIKTRGQQVTLSCSPISGHRSVSWYQQTPGQGLQFLFEYFSETQRNKGNFPGRFSGRQFSNSRSEMNVSTLELGDSALYLCASSLDSGSYEQYFGPGTRLTVT.

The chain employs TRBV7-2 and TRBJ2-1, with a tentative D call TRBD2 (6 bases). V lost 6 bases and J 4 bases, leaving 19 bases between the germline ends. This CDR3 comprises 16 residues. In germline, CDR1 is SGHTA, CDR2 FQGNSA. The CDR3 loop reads CASSNTPGLAYNEQFF. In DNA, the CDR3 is TGTGCCAGCAGTAACACGCCGGGACTTGCGTACAATGAGCAGTTCTTC.

In DNA, the CDR3 is TGCGCCAGCAGCCCTCAGAGGGGGCGCGGTTACGAGCAGTACTTC. Translating gives CASSPQRGRGYEQYF. The chain couples TRBV23-1 to TRBJ2-7; 7 nucleotides agree with TRBD1. TRBV23-1 is an open reading frame whose function is uncertain. Trimming cost V 6 bases and J 4 bases; bases outside gene matches: 12. This CDR3 contains 15 residues.